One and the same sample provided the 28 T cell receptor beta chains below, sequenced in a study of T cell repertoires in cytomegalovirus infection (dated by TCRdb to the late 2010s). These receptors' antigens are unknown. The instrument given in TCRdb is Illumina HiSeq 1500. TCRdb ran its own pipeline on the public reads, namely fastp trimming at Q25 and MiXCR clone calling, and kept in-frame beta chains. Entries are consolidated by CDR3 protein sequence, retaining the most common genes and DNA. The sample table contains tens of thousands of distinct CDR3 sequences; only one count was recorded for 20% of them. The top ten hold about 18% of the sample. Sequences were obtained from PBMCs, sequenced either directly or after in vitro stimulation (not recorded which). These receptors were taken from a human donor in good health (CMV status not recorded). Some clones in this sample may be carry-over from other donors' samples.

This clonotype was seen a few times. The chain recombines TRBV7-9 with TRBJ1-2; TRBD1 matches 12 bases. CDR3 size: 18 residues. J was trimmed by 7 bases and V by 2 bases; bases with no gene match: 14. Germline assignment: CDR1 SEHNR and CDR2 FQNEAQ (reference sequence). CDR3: CASSLLFFGTGGKVGYTF. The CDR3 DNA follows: TGTGCCAGCAGCTTACTTTTCTTCGGGACAGGGGGCAAGGTTGGCTACACCTTC.

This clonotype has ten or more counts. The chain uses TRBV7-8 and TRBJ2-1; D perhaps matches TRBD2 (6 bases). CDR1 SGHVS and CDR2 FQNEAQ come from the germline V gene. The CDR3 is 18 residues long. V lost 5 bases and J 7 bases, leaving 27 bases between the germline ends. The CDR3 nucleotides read TGTGCCAGCAGCGAGCGGCGGGAATATTTCACCAGCCGGAATGAGCAGTTCTTC. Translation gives CASSERREYFTSRNEQFF.

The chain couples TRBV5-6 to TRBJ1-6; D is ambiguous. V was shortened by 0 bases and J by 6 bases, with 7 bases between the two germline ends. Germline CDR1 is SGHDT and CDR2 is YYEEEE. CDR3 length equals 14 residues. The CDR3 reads CASSLERGNSPLHF. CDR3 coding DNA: TGTGCCAGCAGCTTGGAACGGGGTAATTCACCCCTCCACTTT.

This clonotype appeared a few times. The CDR3 is CASSLSGSNSYNEQFF. CDR3 bases: TGTGCCAGCAGTTTATCGGGGTCGAACTCCTACAATGAGCAGTTCTTC. This chain uses TRBV28 with TRBJ2-1, with D possibly matching TRBD2 (5 bases). CDR3 size: 16 residues. Trimming removed 1 base from V and 0 bases from J, with 10 bases in between. CDR1 MDHEN and CDR2 SYDVKM come from the germline V gene.

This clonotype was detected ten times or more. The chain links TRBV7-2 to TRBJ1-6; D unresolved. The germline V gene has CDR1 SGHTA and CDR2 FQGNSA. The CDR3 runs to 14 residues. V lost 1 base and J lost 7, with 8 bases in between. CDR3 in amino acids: CASSLGVSNSPLHF. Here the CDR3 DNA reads TGTGCCAGCAGCTTAGGGGTATCGAATTCACCCCTCCACTTT.

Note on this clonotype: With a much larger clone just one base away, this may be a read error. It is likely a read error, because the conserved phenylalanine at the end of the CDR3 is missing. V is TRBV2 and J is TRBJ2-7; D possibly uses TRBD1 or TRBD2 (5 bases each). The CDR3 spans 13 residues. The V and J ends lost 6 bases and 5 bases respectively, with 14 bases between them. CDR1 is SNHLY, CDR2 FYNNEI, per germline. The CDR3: CASSQGDPHEQYC. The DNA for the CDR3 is TGTGCCAGCAGCCAAGGGGACCCCCACGAGCAGTACTGC.

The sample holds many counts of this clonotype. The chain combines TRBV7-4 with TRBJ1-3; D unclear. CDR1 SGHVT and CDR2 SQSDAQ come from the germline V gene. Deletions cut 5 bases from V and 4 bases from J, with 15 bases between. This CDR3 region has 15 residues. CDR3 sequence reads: CASSLQKSLGNTIYF. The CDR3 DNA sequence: TGTGCCAGCAGCCTACAGAAGTCGTTGGGAAACACCATATATTTT.

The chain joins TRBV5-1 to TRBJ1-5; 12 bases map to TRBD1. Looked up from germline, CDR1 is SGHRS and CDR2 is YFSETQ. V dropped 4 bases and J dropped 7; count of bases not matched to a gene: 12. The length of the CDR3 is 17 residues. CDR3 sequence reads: CASSESPGQGAAQPQHF. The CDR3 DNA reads TGCGCCAGCAGCGAAAGCCCGGGACAGGGGGCGGCACAGCCCCAGCATTTT.

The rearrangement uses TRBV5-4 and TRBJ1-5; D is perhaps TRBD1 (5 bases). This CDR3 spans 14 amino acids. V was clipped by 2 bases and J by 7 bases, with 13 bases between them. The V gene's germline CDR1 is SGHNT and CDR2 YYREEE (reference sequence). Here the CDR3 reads CASSFQGAGQPQHF. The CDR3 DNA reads TGTGCCAGCAGCTTTCAGGGAGCAGGGCAGCCCCAGCATTTT.

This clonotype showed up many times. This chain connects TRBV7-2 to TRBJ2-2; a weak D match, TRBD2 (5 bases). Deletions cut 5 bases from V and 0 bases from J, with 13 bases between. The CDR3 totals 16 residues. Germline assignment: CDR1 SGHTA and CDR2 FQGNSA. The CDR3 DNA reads TGTGCCAGCAGCATCAGACTATTATCGAACACCGGGGAGCTGTTTTTT. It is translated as CASSIRLLSNTGELFF. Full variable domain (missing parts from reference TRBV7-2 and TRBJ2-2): GAGVSQSPSNKVTEKGKDVELRCDPISGHTALYWYRQSLGQGLEFLIYFQGNSAPDKSGLPSDRFSAERTGGSVSTLTIQRTQQEDSAVYLCASSIRLLSNTGELFFGEGSRLTVL.

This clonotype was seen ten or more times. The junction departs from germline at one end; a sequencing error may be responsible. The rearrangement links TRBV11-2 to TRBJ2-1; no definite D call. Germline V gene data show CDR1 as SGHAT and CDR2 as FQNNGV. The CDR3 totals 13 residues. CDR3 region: CASSLDRAKVLSF. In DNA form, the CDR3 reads TGTGCCAGCAGCTTAGATCGGGCAAAGGTACTCAGCTTC.

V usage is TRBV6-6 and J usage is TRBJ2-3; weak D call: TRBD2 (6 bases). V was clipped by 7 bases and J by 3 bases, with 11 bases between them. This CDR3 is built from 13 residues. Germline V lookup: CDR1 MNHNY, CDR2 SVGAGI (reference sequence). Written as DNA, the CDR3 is TGTGCCAGCACCCGACTAGGAACAGATACGCAGTATTTT. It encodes CASTRLGTDTQYF.

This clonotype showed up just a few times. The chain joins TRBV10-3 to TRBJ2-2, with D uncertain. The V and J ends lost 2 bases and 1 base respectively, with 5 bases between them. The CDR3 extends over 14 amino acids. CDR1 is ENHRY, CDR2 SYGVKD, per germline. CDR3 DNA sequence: TGTGCCATCAGTGAGCGGCAGAACACCGGGGAGCTGTTTTTT. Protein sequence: CAISERQNTGELFF.

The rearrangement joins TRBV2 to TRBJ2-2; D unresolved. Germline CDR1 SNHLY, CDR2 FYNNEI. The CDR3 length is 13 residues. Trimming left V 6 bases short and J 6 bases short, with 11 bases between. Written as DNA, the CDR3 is TGTGCCAGCAGCCCGGAGTCTGCCGGGGAGCTGTTTTTT. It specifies CASSPESAGELFF.

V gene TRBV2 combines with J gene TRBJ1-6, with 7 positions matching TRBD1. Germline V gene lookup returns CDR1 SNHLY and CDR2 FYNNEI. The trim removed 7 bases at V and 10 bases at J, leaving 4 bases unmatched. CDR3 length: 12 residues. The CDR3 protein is CASMRGLSPLHF. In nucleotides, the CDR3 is TGTGCCAGCATGAGGGGGCTCTCACCCCTCCACTTT.

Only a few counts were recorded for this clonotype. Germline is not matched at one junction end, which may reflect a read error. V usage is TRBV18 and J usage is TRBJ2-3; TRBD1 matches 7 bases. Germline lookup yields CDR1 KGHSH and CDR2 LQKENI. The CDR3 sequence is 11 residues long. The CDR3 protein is CASSGTETQYF. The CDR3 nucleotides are TGTGCCAGCTCAGGGACAGAGACGCAGTATTTT.

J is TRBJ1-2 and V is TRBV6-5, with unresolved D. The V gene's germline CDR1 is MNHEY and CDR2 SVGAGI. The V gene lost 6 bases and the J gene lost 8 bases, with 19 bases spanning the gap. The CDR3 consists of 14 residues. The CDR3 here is CASSQALGWEGYTF. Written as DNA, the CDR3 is TGTGCCAGCAGCCAAGCCTTGGGCTGGGAGGGCTACACCTTC.

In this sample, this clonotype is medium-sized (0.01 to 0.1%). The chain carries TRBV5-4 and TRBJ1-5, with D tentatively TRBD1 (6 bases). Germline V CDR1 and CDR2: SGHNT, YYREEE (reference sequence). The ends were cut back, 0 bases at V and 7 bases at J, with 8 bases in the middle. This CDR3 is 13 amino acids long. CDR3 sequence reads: CASSLAGQQPQHF. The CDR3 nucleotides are TGTGCCAGCAGCTTGGCCGGACAGCAGCCCCAGCATTTT.

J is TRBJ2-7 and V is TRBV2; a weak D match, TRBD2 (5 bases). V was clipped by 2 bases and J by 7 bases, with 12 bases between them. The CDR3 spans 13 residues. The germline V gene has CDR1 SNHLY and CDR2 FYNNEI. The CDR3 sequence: CASSEIVSGEQYV. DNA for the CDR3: TGTGCCAGCAGTGAAATCGTCTCGGGGGAGCAGTACGTC.

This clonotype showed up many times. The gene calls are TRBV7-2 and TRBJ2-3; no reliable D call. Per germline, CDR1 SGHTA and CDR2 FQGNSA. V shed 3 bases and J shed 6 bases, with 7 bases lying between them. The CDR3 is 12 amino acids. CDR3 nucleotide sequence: TGTGCCAGCAGCTTTACGGGCGATACGCAGTATTTT. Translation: CASSFTGDTQYF.

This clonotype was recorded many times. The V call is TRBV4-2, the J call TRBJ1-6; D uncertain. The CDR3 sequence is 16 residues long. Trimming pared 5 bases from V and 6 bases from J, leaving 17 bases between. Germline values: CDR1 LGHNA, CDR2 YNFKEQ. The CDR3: CASSKHEGNRNSPLHF. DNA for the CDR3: TGTGCCAGCAGCAAACACGAAGGGAACCGTAATTCACCCCTCCACTTT.

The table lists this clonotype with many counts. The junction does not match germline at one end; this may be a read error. The chain's CDR3 is CASSWLSTDAQYF. Written as DNA, the CDR3 is TGTGCCAGCAGTTGGTTGAGCACAGATGCGCAGTATTTT. The chain uses TRBV6-6 and TRBJ2-3, with unresolved D. Germline assignment: CDR1 MNHNY and CDR2 SVGAGI (reference sequence). The CDR3 sequence is 13 residues long.

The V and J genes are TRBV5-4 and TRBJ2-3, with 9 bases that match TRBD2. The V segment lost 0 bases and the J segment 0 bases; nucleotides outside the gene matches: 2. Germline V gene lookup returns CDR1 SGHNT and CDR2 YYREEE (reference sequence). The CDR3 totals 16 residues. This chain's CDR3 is CASSLGLAASTDTQYF. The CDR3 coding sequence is TGTGCCAGCAGCTTGGGACTAGCGGCTAGCACAGATACGCAGTATTTT. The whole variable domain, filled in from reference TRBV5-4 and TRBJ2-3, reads ETGVTQSPTHLIKTRGQQVTLRCSSQSGHNTVSWYQQALGQGPQFIFQYYREEENGRGNFPPRFSGLQFPNYSSELNVNALELDDSALYLCASSLGLAASTDTQYFGPGTRLTVL.

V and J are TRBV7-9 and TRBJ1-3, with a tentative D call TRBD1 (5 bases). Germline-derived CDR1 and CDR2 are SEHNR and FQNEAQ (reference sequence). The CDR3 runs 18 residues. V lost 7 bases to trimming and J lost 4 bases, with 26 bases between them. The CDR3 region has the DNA TGTGCCAGCACCACCTCAGTGGGGGGACTCCAAGGGGGAAACACCATATATTTT. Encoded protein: CASTTSVGGLQGGNTIYF.

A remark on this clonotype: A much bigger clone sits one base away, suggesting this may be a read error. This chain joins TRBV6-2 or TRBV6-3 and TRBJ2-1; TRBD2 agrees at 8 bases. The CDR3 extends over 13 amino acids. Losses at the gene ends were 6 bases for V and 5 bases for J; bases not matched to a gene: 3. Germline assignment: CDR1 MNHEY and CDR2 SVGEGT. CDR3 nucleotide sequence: TGTGCCAGCAGACTAGCGGAGGACAATGAGCAGTTCTTC. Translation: CASRLAEDNEQFF.

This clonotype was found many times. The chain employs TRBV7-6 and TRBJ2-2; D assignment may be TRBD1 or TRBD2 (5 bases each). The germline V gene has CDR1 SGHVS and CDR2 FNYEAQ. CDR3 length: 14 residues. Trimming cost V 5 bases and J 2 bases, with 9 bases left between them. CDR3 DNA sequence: TGTGCCAGCAGCGGGACCACCAACACCGGGGAGCTGTTTTTT. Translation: CASSGTTNTGELFF.

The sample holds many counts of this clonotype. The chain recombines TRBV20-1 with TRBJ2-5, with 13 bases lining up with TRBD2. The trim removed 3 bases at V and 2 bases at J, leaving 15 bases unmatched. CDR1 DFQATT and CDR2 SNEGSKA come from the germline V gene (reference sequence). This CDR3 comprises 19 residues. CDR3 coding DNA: TGCAGTGCTAGGTCCCCCTATTCGCGACTAGCGGGGGGACAAGAGACCCAGTACTTC. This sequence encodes CSARSPYSRLAGGQETQYF.

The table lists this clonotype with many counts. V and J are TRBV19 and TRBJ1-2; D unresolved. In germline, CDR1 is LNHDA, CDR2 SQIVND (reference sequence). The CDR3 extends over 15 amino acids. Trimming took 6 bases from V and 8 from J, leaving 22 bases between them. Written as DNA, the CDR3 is TGTGCCAGTAGAACCCTTCTAGGGCAGGCGGCAGGCTACACCTTC. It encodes CASRTLLGQAAGYTF.